Listed here is a single T cell receptor (beta chain). The table came from immunoSEQ multiplex PCR; TCRdb's copy has only in-frame clones and leaves some out. The sample consists of approximately 250,000 clones, approximately 86% of them appearing once. Trimming removed 5 bases at V and 3 bases at J, with 19 bases between. CDR1 is SGHNT, CDR2 YENEEA, per germline. The CDR3 is 16 residues long. This specimen belongs to a study of blood T cell repertoires in COVID-19. Sequenced sample: peripheral blood. The receptor comes from a man between 18 and 35 years old with active or convalescent COVID-19. The chain employs TRBV11-3 and TRBJ2-5; a weak D match, TRBD2 (7 bases). CDR3 protein: CASSVWGGREKETQYF. The DNA for the CDR3 is TGTGCCAGCAGCGTGTGGGGGGGGCGGGAAAAAGAGACCCAGTACTTC.